This T cell receptor beta chain stems from a study of T cells after yellow fever vaccination. About the research overall: Fractions of low cell number were prepared using SMART-Seq v4 Ultra Low Input. Broader study findings: On re-exposure, the response was weaker but peaked faster, at day 5 versus 15. CD4 and CD8 compartments shared a small share of clonotypes, likely from convergent recombination.

TCR cDNA, made by 5'RACE template switching, carried an added universal primer site and UMIs. TCRdb re-called the 5' RACE reads through MiXCR, storing one row per CDR3 protein. The repertoire holds approximately 250,000 distinct CDR3 sequences, with roughly 4.8% as singletons. For this clonotype: Its antigen is unidentified. Germline and junction disagree at one end, which may indicate a read error.

The receptor was isolated from a man aged 18 to 30 who received the YFV17D yellow fever vaccine. The sample here was CD4+ T cells sorted from PBMCs, taken on the day of the yellow fever booster vaccination.

The CDR3 DNA sequence: TGCGCCACCAGCCTTCCGGTGGCAAGAAACACCGGGGAGCTGTTTTTT. Protein product: CATSLPVARNTGELFF. This chain links TRBV4-1 with TRBJ2-2; D gene unclear. Germline V gives CDR1 MGHRA, CDR2 YSYEKL. The CDR3 length is 16 residues.